The T cell receptor beta chain described here comes from a study of T cell repertoires in cytomegalovirus infection. In the study overall: A matching HLA type, together with CMV infection, was signaled by public TCR beta signatures. The study, taken as a whole, reports: CMV-specific TCR beta clonotypes restricted by HLA-C were the ones dominating the ex vivo response. Totalled public TCR beta family frequency picked out people who carried CMV plus the relevant HLA.

As for this clonotype: The antigen remains undetermined.

TCRdb passed the reads through MiXCR, listing each CDR3 protein once. The sample carries some 440,000 distinct CDR3 sequences, about 33% recorded once. This TCR derives from a human donor in good health (CMV status not recorded). Some clones in this sample may be carry-over from other donors' samples. The specimen sequenced was PBMCs.

In DNA form, the CDR3 reads TGTGCCAGCAGCCAAGAGCGGGGGGCCTTTTACGAGCAGTACTTC. This codes for CASSQERGAFYEQYF. V and J are TRBV4-2 and TRBJ2-7, with 8 bases aligning to TRBD2. After removal of 0 bases from V and 4 bases from J, the junction contained 5 bases not matched to a gene. The germline V gene has CDR1 LGHNA and CDR2 YNFKEQ. The CDR3 spans 15 residues.